The 3 T cell receptor beta chains below all came from one sample that was sequenced in a study of blood T cells in healthy people across ages. For the second PCR, which ran for about 6 to 11 cycles, a sample-barcoded 5' primer and a J-beta primer mix were used. MiXCR, run by TCRdb on the 5' RACE reads, gives a single entry per CDR3 protein. Seen here are over 950,000 distinct CDR3 sequences, roughly half observed once, and the top ten hold roughly 23%. The sequencing sample was made of blood. The receptors originated from a woman aged 55-75 years in good health.

The V gene is TRBV5-1, the J gene TRBJ2-3; D perhaps matches TRBD2 (6 bases). Germline V gene sequence: CDR1 SGHRS, CDR2 YFSETQ. The V and J ends lost 4 bases and 5 bases respectively, with 17 bases between them. The CDR3 contains 15 residues. The CDR3 loop is CASSQDGGGGDTQYF. The CDR3 nucleotides are TGCGCCAGCAGCCAAGATGGGGGAGGTGGAGATACGCAGTATTTT.

This clonotype has a handful of counts. The chain carries TRBV12-3 or TRBV12-4 and TRBJ2-7, with 12 bases that match TRBD2. There are 22 residues in the CDR3. Germline trimming cut 4 bases from V and 7 bases from J; bases unmatched to any gene: 29. The chain's CDR3 is CASSSGTSGWLSPGRSFNEQYF. In nucleotides, the CDR3 is TGTGCCAGCAGTTCCGGGACTAGCGGGTGGTTATCACCCGGTCGCTCCTTTAATGAGCAGTACTTC.

This chain links TRBV2 with TRBJ1-5, with D unclear. This CDR3 region has 12 residues. CDR1 is SNHLY, CDR2 FYNNEI, per germline. Trimming shortened V by 7 bases and J by 2 bases, and 6 bases separated the two germline ends. The CDR3 region is CASKAGNQPQHF. DNA for the CDR3: TGTGCCAGCAAGGCGGGCAATCAGCCCCAGCATTTT. Drawing the rest from reference TRBV2 and TRBJ1-5, the complete variable domain is EPEVTQTPSHQVTQMGQEVILRCVPISNHLYFYWYRQILGQKVEFLVSFYNNEISEKSEIFDDQFSVERPDGSNFTLKIRSTKLEDSAMYFCASKAGNQPQHFGDGTRLSIL.